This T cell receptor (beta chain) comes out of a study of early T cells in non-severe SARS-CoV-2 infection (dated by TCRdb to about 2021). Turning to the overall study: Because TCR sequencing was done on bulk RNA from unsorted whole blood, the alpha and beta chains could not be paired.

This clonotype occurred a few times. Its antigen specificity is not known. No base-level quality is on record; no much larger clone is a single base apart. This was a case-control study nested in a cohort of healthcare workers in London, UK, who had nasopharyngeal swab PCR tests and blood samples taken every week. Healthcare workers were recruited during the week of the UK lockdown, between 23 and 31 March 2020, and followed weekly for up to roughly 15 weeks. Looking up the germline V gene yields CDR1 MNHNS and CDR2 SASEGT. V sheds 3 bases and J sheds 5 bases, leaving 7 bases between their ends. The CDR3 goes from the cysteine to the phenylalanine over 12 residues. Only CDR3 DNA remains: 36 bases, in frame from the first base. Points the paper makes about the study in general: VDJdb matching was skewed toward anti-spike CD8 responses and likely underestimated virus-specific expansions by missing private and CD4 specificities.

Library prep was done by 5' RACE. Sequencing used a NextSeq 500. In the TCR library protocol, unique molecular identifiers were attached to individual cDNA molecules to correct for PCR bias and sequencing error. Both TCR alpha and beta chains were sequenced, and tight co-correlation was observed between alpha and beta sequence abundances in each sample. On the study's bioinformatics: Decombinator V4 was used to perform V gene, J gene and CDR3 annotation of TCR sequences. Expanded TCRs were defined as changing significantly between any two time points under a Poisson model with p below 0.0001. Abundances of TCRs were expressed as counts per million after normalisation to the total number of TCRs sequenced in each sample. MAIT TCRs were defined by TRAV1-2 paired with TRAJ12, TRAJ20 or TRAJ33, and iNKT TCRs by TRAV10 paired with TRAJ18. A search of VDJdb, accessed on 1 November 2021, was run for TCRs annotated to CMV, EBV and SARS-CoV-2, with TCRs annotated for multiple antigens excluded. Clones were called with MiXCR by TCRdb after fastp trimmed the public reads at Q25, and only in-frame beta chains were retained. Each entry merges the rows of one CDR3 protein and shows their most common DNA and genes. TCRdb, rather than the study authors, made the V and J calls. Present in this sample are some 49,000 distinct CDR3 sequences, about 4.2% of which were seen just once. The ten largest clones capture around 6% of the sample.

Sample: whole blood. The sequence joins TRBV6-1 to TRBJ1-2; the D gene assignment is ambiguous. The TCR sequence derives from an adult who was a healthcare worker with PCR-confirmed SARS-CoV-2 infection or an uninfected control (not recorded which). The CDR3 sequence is CASSEYSYGYTF. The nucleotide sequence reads TGTGCCAGCAGTGAGTACAGTTATGGCTACACCTTC.